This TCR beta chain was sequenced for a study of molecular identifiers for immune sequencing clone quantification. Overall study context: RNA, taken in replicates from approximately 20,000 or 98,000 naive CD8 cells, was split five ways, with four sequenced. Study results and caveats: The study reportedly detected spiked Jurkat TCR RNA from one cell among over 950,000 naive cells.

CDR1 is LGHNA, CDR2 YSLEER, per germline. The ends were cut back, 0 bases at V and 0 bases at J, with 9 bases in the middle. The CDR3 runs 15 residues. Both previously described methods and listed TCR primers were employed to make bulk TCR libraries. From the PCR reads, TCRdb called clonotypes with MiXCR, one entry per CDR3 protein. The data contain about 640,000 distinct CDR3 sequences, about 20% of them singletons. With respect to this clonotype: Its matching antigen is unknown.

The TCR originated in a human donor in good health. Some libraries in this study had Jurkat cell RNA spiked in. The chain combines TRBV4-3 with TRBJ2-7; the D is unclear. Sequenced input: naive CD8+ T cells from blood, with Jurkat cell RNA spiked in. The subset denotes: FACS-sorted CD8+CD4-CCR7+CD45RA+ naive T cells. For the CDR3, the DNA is TGCGCCAGCAGCCAAGATCGCGACACCTCCTACGAGCAGTACTTC. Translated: CASSQDRDTSYEQYF.